The 17 T cell receptor beta chains below come from one sample, sequenced in a study of T-cell reconstitution after alpha-beta-depleted transplantation in children. Preparation of the TCRbeta library was carried out with unique molecular identifiers. Via MiXCR, TCRdb re-called the PCR reads, giving one row per CDR3 protein. The repertoire holds hundreds of thousands of distinct CDR3 sequences, under 12% seen once, with approximately 4.1% in the top ten. The specimen was PBMCs from the stem cell graft donor, collected from the stem cell graft. These receptors were obtained from a human donor who donated a stem cell graft to a child with acute myeloid leukemia.

This rearrangement joins TRBV6-5 to TRBJ2-5; 9 bases map to TRBD1. Germline V gives CDR1 MNHEY, CDR2 SVGAGI. The V and J ends lost 7 bases and 4 bases, in that order; junction bases with no gene match: 7. The length of the CDR3 is 14 residues. CDR3 amino acids: CASINTGGAETQYF. The CDR3 nucleotides are TGTGCCAGCATTAATACAGGGGGCGCAGAGACCCAGTACTTC.

This clonotype turned up a few times. The chain recombines TRBV7-3 with TRBJ2-6; D unresolved. The CDR3 has 13 residues. Germline values: CDR1 SGHTA, CDR2 FQGTGA. The V end was cut by 7 bases, the J end by 2 bases, with 6 bases between. Here the CDR3 DNA reads TGTGCCAGCACGGACCCTGGGGCCAACGTCCTGACTTTC. Its translation: CASTDPGANVLTF. Full variable domain (remainder filled in from reference TRBV7-3 and TRBJ2-6): GAGVSQTPSNKVTEKGKYVELRCDPISGHTALYWYRQSLGQGPEFLIYFQGTGAADDSGLPNDRFFAVRPEGSVSTLKIQRTERGDSAVYLCASTDPGANVLTFGAGSRLTVL.

This clonotype was observed a handful of times. The gene calls are TRBV11-2 and TRBJ2-5; weak D call: TRBD2 (5 bases). The V gene lost 5 bases and the J gene lost 5 bases, with 12 bases spanning the gap. The CDR3 runs to 13 residues. Germline values: CDR1 SGHAT, CDR2 FQNNGV. This CDR3 reads CASSHPQRETQYF. As DNA, the CDR3 is TGTGCCAGCAGCCACCCTCAGCGGGAGACCCAGTACTTC. Based on the CDR3 plus reference TRBV11-2 and TRBJ2-5, the full variable domain is EAGVAQSPRYKIIEKRQSVAFWCNPISGHATLYWYQQILGQGPKLLIQFQNNGVVDDSQLPKDRFSAERLKGVDSTLKIQPAKLEDSAVYLCASSHPQRETQYFGPGTRLLVL.

This clonotype has a count of ten or more. The chain has TRBV29-1 and TRBJ2-3; 9 positions match TRBD1. V gave up 6 bases and J gave up 2 bases; unmatched junction bases: 9. CDR3 length: 15 amino acids. CDR1 is SQVTM and CDR2 is ANQGSEA in the germline V gene. The CDR3 DNA reads TGCAGCGTGTCGGACAGGGGTATAGCCACAGATACGCAGTATTTT. It encodes CSVSDRGIATDTQYF.

This chain connects TRBV5-8 to TRBJ2-2; D may correspond to TRBD1 or TRBD2 (5 bases each). The V end was cut by 4 bases, the J end by 7 bases, with 14 bases between. Germline CDR1 SGHTS, CDR2 YDEGEE. The CDR3 has 14 amino acids. CDR3 protein: CASSGTRAVGELFF. The CDR3 region has the DNA TGTGCCAGCAGCGGGACCAGGGCTGTCGGGGAGCTGTTTTTT.

The V gene is TRBV29-1, the J gene TRBJ2-5; D may be TRBD1 or TRBD2 (5 bases each). CDR3 length: 12 residues. CDR1 is SQVTM, CDR2 ANQGSEA, per germline. The V and J ends lost 2 bases and 5 bases respectively, with 9 bases between them. CDR3 sequence reads: CSVEKGPETQYF. Written as DNA, the CDR3 is TGCAGCGTTGAAAAGGGACCTGAGACCCAGTACTTC.

Ten or more counts support this clonotype. The J gene is TRBJ2-5, the V gene TRBV28; tentative D call: TRBD1 (6 bases). The V gene lost 5 bases and the J gene lost 2 bases, with 15 bases spanning the gap. The CDR3 contains 15 residues. The germline V gene has CDR1 MDHEN and CDR2 SYDVKM. Here the CDR3 reads CASSPPTGLQETQYF. The CDR3 DNA sequence: TGTGCCAGCAGTCCACCGACAGGCCTACAAGAGACCCAGTACTTC.

The chain uses TRBV2 and TRBJ2-1; D may correspond to TRBD1 or TRBD2 (5 bases each). V lost 8 bases, J lost 9 bases, and 5 bases lay in between. CDR3 length: 9 residues. Germline lookup yields CDR1 SNHLY and CDR2 FYNNEI. The CDR3 loop is CASGGEQFF. The CDR3 bases are TGTGCCAGCGGGGGTGAGCAGTTCTTC.

The sample holds a few counts of this clonotype. The chain is built from TRBV10-3 and TRBJ2-7, with TRBD1 matching 7 bases. Germline trimming cut 10 bases from V and 2 bases from J; bases unmatched to any gene: 23. The germline CDR1 and CDR2 sequences are ENHRY and SYGVKD. There are 18 residues in the CDR3. The DNA of the CDR3 is TGTGCCACCTCACGCGCTTTAGGGGGCCAAGGGGGACCCTACGAGCAGTACTTC. Amino acids: CATSRALGGQGGPYEQYF.

This clonotype was counted only a few times. The chain is built from TRBV29-1 and TRBJ2-7; no definite D call. Germline CDR1 reads SQVTM; CDR2 reads ANQGSEA. Trimming shortened V by 4 bases and J by 5 bases, and 18 bases separated the two germline ends. CDR3 length: 14 amino acids. The CDR3 spells CSVVGGFRADEQYF. The CDR3 DNA is TGCAGCGTTGTGGGCGGTTTCCGGGCGGACGAGCAGTACTTC.

This clonotype has only a few counts. This rearrangement joins TRBV11-2 to TRBJ2-7; no definite D call. Germline CDR1 reads SGHAT; CDR2 reads FQNNGV. Trimming pared 5 bases from V and 1 base from J, leaving 15 bases between. This CDR3 has 15 amino acids. CDR3 residues: CASSPGPTGSYEQYF. CDR3 nucleotides: TGTGCCAGCAGCCCCGGCCCTACGGGTTCCTACGAGCAGTACTTC.

In this sample, this clonotype turned up many times. The CDR3 spells CASSLTVDVLEQYF. The CDR3, as DNA: TGTGCCAGCAGTTTGACCGTAGACGTTCTGGAGCAGTACTTC. The chain uses TRBV28 and TRBJ2-7; D is unresolved. The CDR3 consists of 14 residues. Germline loops: CDR1 MDHEN, CDR2 SYDVKM. V shed 3 bases and J shed 7 bases, with 16 bases lying between them.

The sample holds many counts of this clonotype. This rearrangement joins TRBV6-2 or TRBV6-3 to TRBJ2-7, with a tentative D call TRBD1 (6 bases). The length of the CDR3 is 14 residues. CDR1 is MNHEY and CDR2 is SVGEGT in the germline V gene. V lost 7 bases, J lost 2 bases, and 15 bases lay in between. Here the CDR3 reads CASKSAGVTYEQYF. Here the CDR3 DNA reads TGTGCCAGCAAGTCTGCAGGGGTTACCTACGAGCAGTACTTC.

The V and J genes are TRBV29-1 and TRBJ2-5; unclear D gene. The germline gives CDR1 SQVTM, CDR2 ANQGSEA. The CDR3 length is 12 residues. Deletions cut 2 bases from V and 0 bases from J, with 4 bases between. The CDR3 protein is CSVETDQETQYF. CDR3 nucleotide sequence: TGCAGCGTTGAAACCGACCAAGAGACCCAGTACTTC.

There are many counts of this clonotype. The CDR3 reads CASSPLASADTQYF. Here the CDR3 DNA reads TGTGCCAGCAGTCCCCTGGCGAGCGCAGATACGCAGTATTTT. The rearrangement uses TRBV25-1 and TRBJ2-3; no clear D gene. The V end was cut by 5 bases, the J end by 4 bases, with 13 bases between. This CDR3 has 14 residues. The germline CDR1 and CDR2 sequences are MGHDK and SYGVNS.

The CDR3 loop is CASSLALGTRSGELFF. CDR3 nucleotides: TGTGCCAGCAGCTTAGCTCTGGGGACACGGTCCGGGGAGCTGTTTTTT. The V call is TRBV11-1, the J call TRBJ2-2; possibly TRBD1 for D (6 bases). Trimming took 0 bases from V and 6 from J, leaving 14 bases between them. The CDR3 totals 16 residues. Per germline, CDR1 SGHAT and CDR2 FQDESV (reference sequence).

This clonotype was detected only a few times. This chain uses TRBV4-3 with TRBJ2-7; no definite D call. Trimming removed 2 bases at V and 9 bases at J, with 17 bases between. The CDR3 runs 14 residues. Germline V lookup: CDR1 LGHNA, CDR2 YSLEER. The CDR3 DNA reads TGCGCCAGCAGCCAATCCCTAGACTTGGTGCGGCAGTACTTC. It codes for CASSQSLDLVRQYF.